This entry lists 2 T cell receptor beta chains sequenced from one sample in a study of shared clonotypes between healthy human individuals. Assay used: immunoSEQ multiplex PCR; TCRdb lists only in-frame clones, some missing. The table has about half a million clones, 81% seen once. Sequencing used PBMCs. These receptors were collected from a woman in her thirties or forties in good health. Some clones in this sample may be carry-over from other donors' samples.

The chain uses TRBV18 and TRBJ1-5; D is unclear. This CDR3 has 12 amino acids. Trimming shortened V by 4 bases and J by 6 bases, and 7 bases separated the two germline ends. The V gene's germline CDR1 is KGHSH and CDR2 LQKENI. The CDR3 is CASSLPGQPQHF. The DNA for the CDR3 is TGTGCCAGCTCACTACCCGGTCAGCCCCAGCATTTT.

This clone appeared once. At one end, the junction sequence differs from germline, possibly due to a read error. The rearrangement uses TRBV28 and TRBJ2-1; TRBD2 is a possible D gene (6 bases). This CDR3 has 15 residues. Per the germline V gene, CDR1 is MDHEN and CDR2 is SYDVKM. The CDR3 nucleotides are TGTGCCAGCAGTACCTCCGGGACTTCCTACGATGAGCAGTTCTTC. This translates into CASSTSGTSYDEQFF.